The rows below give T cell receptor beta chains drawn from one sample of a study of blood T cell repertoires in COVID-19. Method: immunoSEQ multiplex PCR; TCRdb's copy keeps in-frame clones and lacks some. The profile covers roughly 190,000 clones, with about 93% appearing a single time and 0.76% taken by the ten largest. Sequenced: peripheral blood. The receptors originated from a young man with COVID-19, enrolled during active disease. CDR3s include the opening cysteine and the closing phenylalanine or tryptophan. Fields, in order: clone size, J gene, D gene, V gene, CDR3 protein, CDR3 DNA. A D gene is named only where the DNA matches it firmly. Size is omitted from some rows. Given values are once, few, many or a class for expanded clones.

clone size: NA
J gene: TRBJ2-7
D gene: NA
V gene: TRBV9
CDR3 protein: CASSVGQDMQYF
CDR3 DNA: TGTGCCAGCAGCGTAGGCCAGGACATGCAGTACTTC

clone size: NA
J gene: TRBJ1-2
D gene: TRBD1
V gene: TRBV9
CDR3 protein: CASSLGQVYGYTF
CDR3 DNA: TGTGCCAGCAGCCTGGGACAGGTCTATGGCTACACCTTC

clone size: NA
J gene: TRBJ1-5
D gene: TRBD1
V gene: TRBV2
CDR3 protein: CASAGQGASNQPQHF
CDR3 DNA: TGTGCCAGCGCGGGACAGGGGGCAAGCAATCAGCCCCAGCATTTT

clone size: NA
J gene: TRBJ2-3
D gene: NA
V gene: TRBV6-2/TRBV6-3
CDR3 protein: CASSWERYTSTDTQYF
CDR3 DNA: TGTGCCAGCAGTTGGGAGCGCTATACTAGCACAGATACGCAGTATTTT

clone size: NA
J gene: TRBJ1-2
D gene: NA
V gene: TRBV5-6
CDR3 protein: CASSPTYVRGGYGYTF
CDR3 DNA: TGTGCCAGCAGCCCAACTTATGTCAGGGGTGGCTATGGCTACACCTTC

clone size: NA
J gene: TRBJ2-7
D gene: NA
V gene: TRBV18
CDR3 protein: CASASEGGYEQYF
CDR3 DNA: TGTGCCAGCGCCTCCGAGGGGGGGTACGAGCAGTACTTC

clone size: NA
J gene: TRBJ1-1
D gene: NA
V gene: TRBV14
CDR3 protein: CASSQDGRGRTEAFF
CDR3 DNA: TGTGCCAGCAGCCAAGATGGGCGGGGGCGCACTGAAGCTTTCTTT

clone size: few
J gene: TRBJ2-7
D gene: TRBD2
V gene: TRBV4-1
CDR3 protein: CASSQLVGGGSEQYF
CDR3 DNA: TGCGCCAGCAGCCAATTGGTTGGCGGGGGGAGCGAGCAGTACTTC

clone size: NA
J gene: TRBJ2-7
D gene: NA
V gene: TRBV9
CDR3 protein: CASSVGHRDSYEQYF
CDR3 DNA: TGTGCCAGCAGCGTAGGACACCGAGACTCCTACGAGCAGTACTTC

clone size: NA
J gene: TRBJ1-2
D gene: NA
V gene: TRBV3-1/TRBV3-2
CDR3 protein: CASSQDVRGYGYTF
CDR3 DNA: TGTGCCAGCAGCCAAGATGTCAGGGGCTATGGCTACACCTTC

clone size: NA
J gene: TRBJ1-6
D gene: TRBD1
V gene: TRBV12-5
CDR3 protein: CASGPGQGYNSPLHF
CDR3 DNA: TGTGCTAGTGGCCCCGGACAGGGTTATAATTCACCCCTCCACTTT

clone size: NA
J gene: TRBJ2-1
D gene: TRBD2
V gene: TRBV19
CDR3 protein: CATQGGVHEQFF
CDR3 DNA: TGTGCCACCCAGGGAGGGGTCCATGAGCAGTTCTTC

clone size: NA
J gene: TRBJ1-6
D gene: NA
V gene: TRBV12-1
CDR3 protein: CASSFPGYNSPLHF
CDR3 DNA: TGTGCCAGCAGCTTCCCAGGGTATAATTCACCCCTCCACTTT

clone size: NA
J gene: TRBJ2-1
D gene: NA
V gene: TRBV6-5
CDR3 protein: CASSYSSGTYNEQFF
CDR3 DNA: TGTGCCAGCAGTTACTCGAGCGGCACCTACAATGAGCAGTTCTTC

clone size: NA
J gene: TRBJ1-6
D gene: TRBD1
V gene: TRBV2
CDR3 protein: CASRQGADSPLHF
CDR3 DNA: TGTGCCAGCAGGCAGGGGGCCGATTCACCCCTCCACTTT

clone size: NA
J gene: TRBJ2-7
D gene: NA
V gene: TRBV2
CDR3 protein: CASSDNSPAYEQYF
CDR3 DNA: TGTGCCAGCAGTGATAACAGCCCTGCCTACGAGCAGTACTTC

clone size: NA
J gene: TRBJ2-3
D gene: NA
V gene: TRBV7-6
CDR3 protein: CASTHMGGQSGYTDTQYF
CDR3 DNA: TGTGCCAGCACCCACATGGGAGGCCAGTCGGGGTACACAGATACGCAGTATTTT

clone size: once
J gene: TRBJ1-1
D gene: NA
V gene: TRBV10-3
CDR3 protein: CAISEEGEAFF
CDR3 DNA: TGTGCCATCAGTGAGGAGGGTGAAGCTTTCTTT

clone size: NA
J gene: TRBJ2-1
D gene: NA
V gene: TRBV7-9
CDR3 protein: CASSYTGLDAYNEQFF
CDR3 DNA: TGTGCCAGCAGTTATACAGGGTTGGACGCCTACAATGAGCAGTTCTTC

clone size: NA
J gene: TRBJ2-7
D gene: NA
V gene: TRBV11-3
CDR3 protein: CASSPYGQYF
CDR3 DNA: TGTGCCAGCAGCCCCTACGGGCAGTACTTC

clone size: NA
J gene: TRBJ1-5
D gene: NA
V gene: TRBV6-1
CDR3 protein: CASSGTGRNSNQPQHF
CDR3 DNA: TGTGCCAGCAGTGGAACAGGGCGGAATAGCAATCAGCCCCAGCATTTT

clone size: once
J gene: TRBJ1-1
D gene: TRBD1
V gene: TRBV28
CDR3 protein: CASSSGTAEAFF
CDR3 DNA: TGTGCCAGCAGCTCAGGGACAGCTGAAGCTTTCTTT

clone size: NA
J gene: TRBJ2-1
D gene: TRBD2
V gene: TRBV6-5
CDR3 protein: CASTFRGGLSNEQFF
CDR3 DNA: TGTGCCAGCACCTTTCGGGGGGGCCTTTCCAATGAGCAGTTCTTC

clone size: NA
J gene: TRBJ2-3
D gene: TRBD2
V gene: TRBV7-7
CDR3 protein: CASSPRLAGDIGTDTQYF
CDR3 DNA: TGTGCCAGCAGCCCACGACTAGCGGGGGACATAGGCACAGATACGCAGTATTTT

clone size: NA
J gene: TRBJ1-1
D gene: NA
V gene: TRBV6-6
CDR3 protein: CASSYSTANTEAFF
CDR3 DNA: TGTGCCAGCAGTTACTCGACAGCGAACACTGAAGCTTTCTTT

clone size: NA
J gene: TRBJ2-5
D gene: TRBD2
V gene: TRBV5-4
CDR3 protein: CASSPRTSGGVRGETQYF
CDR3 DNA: TGTGCCAGCAGCCCCCGGACTAGCGGGGGTGTTAGGGGGGAGACCCAGTACTTC

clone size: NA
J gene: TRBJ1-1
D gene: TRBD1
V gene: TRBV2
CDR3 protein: CASKVQGDTEAFF
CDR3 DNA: TGTGCCAGCAAGGTTCAGGGGGACACTGAAGCTTTCTTT

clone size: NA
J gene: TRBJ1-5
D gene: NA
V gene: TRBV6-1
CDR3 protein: CASSDPPAGTRYSNQPQHF
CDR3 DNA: TGTGCCAGCAGTGATCCCCCGGCTGGGACACGCTATAGCAATCAGCCCCAGCATTTT

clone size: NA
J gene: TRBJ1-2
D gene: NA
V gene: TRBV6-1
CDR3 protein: CASSDRAGVGGYTF
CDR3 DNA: TGTGCCAGCAGTGACAGGGCCGGAGTTGGTGGCTACACCTTC

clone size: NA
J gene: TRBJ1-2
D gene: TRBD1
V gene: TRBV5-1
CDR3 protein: CASSLGTGSPYGYTF
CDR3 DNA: TGCGCCAGCAGCTTAGGGACAGGGAGTCCCTATGGCTACACCTTC

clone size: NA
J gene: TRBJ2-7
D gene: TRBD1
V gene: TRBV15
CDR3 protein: CATSSSRQGAYEQYF
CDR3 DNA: TGTGCCACCAGCTCCTCTCGACAGGGGGCCTACGAGCAGTACTTC

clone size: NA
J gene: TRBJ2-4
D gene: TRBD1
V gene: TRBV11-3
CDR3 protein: CASSLRDRVPKNIQYF
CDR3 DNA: TGTGCCAGCAGCTTACGGGACAGGGTCCCCAAAAACATTCAGTACTTC

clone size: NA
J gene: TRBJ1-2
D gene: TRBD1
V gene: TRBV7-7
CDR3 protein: CASSLGDDEDREDISYGYTF
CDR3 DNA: TGTGCCAGCAGCTTAGGTGACGATGAGGACAGGGAGGATATAAGCTATGGCTACACCTTC

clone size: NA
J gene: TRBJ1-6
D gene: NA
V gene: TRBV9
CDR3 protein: CASSVLGGPNSPLHF
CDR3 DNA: TGTGCCAGCAGCGTCCTTGGGGGCCCCAATTCACCCCTCCACTTT

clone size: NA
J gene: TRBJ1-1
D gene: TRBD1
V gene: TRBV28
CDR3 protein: CASSPPTGVFTEAFF
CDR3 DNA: TGTGCCAGCAGTCCACCGACAGGGGTTTTCACTGAAGCTTTCTTT

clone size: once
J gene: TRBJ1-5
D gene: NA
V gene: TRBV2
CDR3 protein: CASSEAWAGDQPQHF
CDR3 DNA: TGTGCCAGCAGTGAGGCCTGGGCAGGGGATCAGCCCCAGCATTTT

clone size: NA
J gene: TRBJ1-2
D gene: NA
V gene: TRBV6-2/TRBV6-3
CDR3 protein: CASSYAVIQGGYTF
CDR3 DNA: TGTGCCAGCAGTTACGCGGTCATACAGGGAGGCTACACCTTC